One and the same sample provided the 14 T cell receptor beta chains below, sequenced in a study of stem cell transplantation in POMP-related autoinflammatory disease. TCRdb keeps only in-frame clones here, not all; method: immunoSEQ multiplex PCR. Of tens of thousands of clones in the sample, roughly 93% were seen once. The specimen comprised CD4+ T cells from PBMCs, sampled after stem cell transplantation. These receptors originate from a human patient with POMP-related autoinflammation and immune dysregulation (PRAID). These T cells may partly come from the graft donor.

This clone was counted only a few times. This sequence joins TRBV2 and TRBJ1-3; a weak D match, TRBD1 (6 bases). Germline V gives CDR1 SNHLY, CDR2 FYNNEI. Trimming shortened V by 7 bases and J by 3 bases, and 13 bases separated the two germline ends. The CDR3 loop spans 14 amino acids. The CDR3: CASTRGGGGNTIYF. For the CDR3, the DNA is TGTGCCAGCACTCGCGGGGGCGGTGGAAACACCATATATTTT. Supplemented by reference TRBV2 and TRBJ1-3, the full variable domain reads EPEVTQTPSHQVTQMGQEVILRCVPISNHLYFYWYRQILGQKVEFLVSFYNNEISEKSEIFDDQFSVERPDGSNFTLKIRSTKLEDSAMYFCASTRGGGGNTIYFGEGSWLTVV.

V and J are TRBV3-1 (or the pseudogene TRBV3-2) and TRBJ1-2; TRBD1 agrees at 8 bases. V gave up 4 bases and J gave up 3 bases; unmatched junction bases: 7. Germline CDR1 LGHDT, CDR2 YNNKEL (reference sequence). There are 15 residues in the CDR3. The CDR3 DNA follows: TGTGCCAGCAGCCTGTCGGACAGGGCTTACTATGGCTACACCTTC. Protein sequence: CASSLSDRAYYGYTF.

The chain employs TRBV25-1 and TRBJ2-2, with no clear D. This CDR3 region has 14 residues. V was pared by 0 bases and J by 0 bases, with 2 bases between. CDR1 MGHDK and CDR2 SYGVNS come from the germline V gene. The CDR3 DNA is TGTGCCAGCAGTGAATACTCGAACACCGGGGAGCTGTTTTTT. As protein: CASSEYSNTGELFF.

CDR3 amino acids: CASSQRQYQETQYF. DNA for the CDR3: TGCGCCAGCAGCCAACGACAGTACCAAGAGACCCAGTACTTC. This chain links TRBV4-1 with TRBJ2-5, with D maybe TRBD1 (5 bases). The CDR3 is 14 residues long. V gave up 2 bases and J gave up 0 bases, with 7 bases separating them. Germline CDR1 is MGHRA and CDR2 is YSYEKL.

The V call is TRBV28, the J call TRBJ1-1; TRBD1 might be the D (6 bases). CDR1 and CDR2 from the germline V gene are MDHEN and SYDVKM. The CDR3 contains 14 residues. V was clipped by 8 bases and J by 0 bases, with 13 bases between them. CDR3 DNA: TGTGCCAGCGGGGTCGGACAGCTGAACACTGAAGCTTTCTTT. This encodes CASGVGQLNTEAFF. The whole variable domain, filled in from reference TRBV28 and TRBJ1-1, reads DVKVTQSSRYLVKRTGEKVFLECVQDMDHENMFWYRQDPGLGLRLIYFSYDVKMKEKGDIPEGYSVSREKKERFSLILESASTNQTSMYLCASGVGQLNTEAFFGQGTRLTVV.

The chain uses TRBV3-1 (or the pseudogene TRBV3-2) and TRBJ2-7; 9 bases fit TRBD1. The length of the CDR3 is 16 residues. V lost 0 bases, J lost 6 bases, and 9 bases stayed unmatched. Germline values: CDR1 LGHDT, CDR2 YNNKEL (reference sequence). CDR3 in DNA: TGTGCCAGCAGCCAAGAAACCGGGACAGGGTATCGCGAGCAGTACTTC. As protein: CASSQETGTGYREQYF.

The gene calls are TRBV27 and TRBJ2-2; D possibly corresponds to TRBD2 (5 bases). CDR1 MNHEY and CDR2 SMNVEV come from the germline V gene (reference sequence). The V end lost 0 bases, the J end lost 4 bases, and 6 bases lay between the germline ends. This CDR3 has 14 residues. This CDR3 reads CASSLSDFTGELFF. CDR3 coding DNA: TGTGCCAGCAGTTTATCGGACTTCACCGGGGAGCTGTTTTTT.

V usage is TRBV5-1 and J usage is TRBJ2-7, with D possibly TRBD1 on 7 matching bases. There are 16 residues in the CDR3. V gave up 4 bases and J gave up 2 bases, with 19 bases separating them. The germline V gene has CDR1 SGHRS and CDR2 YFSETQ. The CDR3 protein is CASSPTPRGATYEQYF. The CDR3 nucleotides are TGCGCCAGCAGCCCCACCCCCAGGGGGGCAACCTACGAGCAGTACTTC.

The CDR3 coding sequence is TGCGCCAGCAGCTTGACTAGCGGGATCACAGATACGCAGTATTTT. It translates to CASSLTSGITDTQYF. V is TRBV5-1 and J is TRBJ2-3; TRBD2 aligns across 10 bases. Trimming at V came to 1 base and at J to 2 bases, leaving 1 base not matched to a gene. This CDR3 comprises 15 residues. Germline CDR1 SGHRS, CDR2 YFSETQ.

This clone was recorded a few times. The CDR3 sequence: CASSDGRGYGYTF. Written as DNA, the CDR3 is TGTGCCAGCAGCGACGGTCGAGGCTATGGCTACACCTTC. The chain links TRBV2 to TRBJ1-2; no reliable D call. The CDR3 totals 13 residues. The V end was cut by 6 bases, the J end by 4 bases, with 12 bases between. Germline V gene lookup returns CDR1 SNHLY and CDR2 FYNNEI. Based on the CDR3 plus reference TRBV2 and TRBJ1-2, the full variable domain is EPEVTQTPSHQVTQMGQEVILRCVPISNHLYFYWYRQILGQKVEFLVSFYNNEISEKSEIFDDQFSVERPDGSNFTLKIRSTKLEDSAMYFCASSDGRGYGYTFGSGTRLTVV.

This clone was counted a single time. V and J are TRBV24-1 and TRBJ1-5; 8 bases align to TRBD1. The V gene end was trimmed by 5 bases and the J gene end by 5 bases; junction bases not matched to a gene: 4. Germline V gene sequence: CDR1 KGHDR, CDR2 SFDVKD. The CDR3 runs to 14 residues. DNA of the CDR3: TGTGCCACCAGTGGGACAGGGTTGGATCAGCCCCAGCATTTT. Its protein is CATSGTGLDQPQHF.

J is TRBJ2-7 and V is TRBV21-1. TRBV21-1 is shown as a pseudogene. This CDR3 is 11 amino acids long. The CDR3 loop is CASSKGYEQYV. CDR3 bases: TGTGCCAGCAGCAAGGGCTACGAGCAGTACGTC.

The chain carries TRBV5-1 and TRBJ1-5; D unclear. Germline assignment: CDR1 SGHRS and CDR2 YFSETQ. V was clipped by 0 bases and J by 3 bases, with 13 bases between them. The CDR3 has 16 residues. DNA of the CDR3: TGCGCCAGCAGCTTGGGCGGGAACCGGGACAATCAGCCCCAGCATTTT. Amino acid sequence: CASSLGGNRDNQPQHF. The entire variable domain, with the rest obtained from reference TRBV5-1 and TRBJ1-5, is as follows: KAGVTQTPRYLIKTRGQQVTLSCSPISGHRSVSWYQQTPGQGLQFLFEYFSETQRNKGNFPGRFSGRQFSNSRSEMNVSTLELGDSALYLCASSLGGNRDNQPQHFGDGTRLSIL.

The genes are TRBV28 and TRBJ1-2, with a weak D call TRBD1 (6 bases). The V end lost 5 bases, the J end lost 0 bases, and 31 bases lay between the germline ends. The CDR3 runs to 21 residues. Germline V gene sequence: CDR1 MDHEN, CDR2 SYDVKM. The CDR3 DNA reads TGTGCCAGCAGTCCTTTTCCCTCCCTGGGGGCCCAGGGCAGGCCTAACTATGGCTACACCTTC. Translating gives CASSPFPSLGAQGRPNYGYTF.